The 11 T cell receptor beta chains given below trace back to one sample, sequenced in a study of T cells in Graves' hyperthyroidism and ophthalmopathy. Amplification of TCR beta CDR3 regions used RNA as the template. First-round RT-PCR with HTBI primers amplified the TCR CDR3 region. Each CDR3 protein is one row after TCRdb ran MiXCR on the multiplex PCR reads. The sample lists around 380,000 distinct CDR3 sequences, approximately 13% occurring once. Sequencing input: blood. These receptors originate from a young man with Graves' hyperthyroidism that later progressed to Graves' ophthalmopathy.

The J gene is TRBJ1-3, the V gene TRBV7-9, with a possible D match to TRBD1 (5 bases). V was clipped by 5 bases and J by 0 bases, with 20 bases between them. Germline V gene sequence: CDR1 SEHNR, CDR2 FQNEAQ (reference sequence). CDR3 size: 18 residues. The CDR3 protein is CASSASGRDFSSGNTIYF. The CDR3 DNA is TGTGCCAGCAGCGCCTCTGGGAGGGACTTTAGCTCTGGAAACACCATATATTTT.

This sequence joins TRBV4-2 and TRBJ1-2; 7 nucleotides agree with TRBD1. Germline CDR1 LGHNA, CDR2 YNFKEQ. This CDR3 contains 15 residues. Losses at the gene ends were 2 bases for V and 4 bases for J; bases not matched to a gene: 7. The CDR3 DNA sequence: TGTGCCAGCAGCCAATACACAGGGGCCCCCTATGGCTACACCTTC. This codes for CASSQYTGAPYGYTF.

Here the CDR3 reads CASSNGTVYNEQFF. CDR3 coding DNA: TGTGCCAGCAGCAACGGGACGGTTTACAATGAGCAGTTCTTC. This sequence joins TRBV5-5 and TRBJ2-1; D may correspond to TRBD1 or TRBD2 (5 bases each). CDR1 SGHKS and CDR2 YYEKEE come from the germline V gene (reference sequence). Trimming stripped 4 bases from V and 4 bases from J, with 12 bases between. This CDR3 comprises 14 residues. Full variable domain (outside the CDR3, taken from reference TRBV5-5 and TRBJ2-1): DAGVTQSPTHLIKTRGQQVTLRCSPISGHKSVSWYQQVLGQGPQFIFQYYEKEERGRGNFPDRFSARQFPNYSSELNVNALLLGDSALYLCASSNGTVYNEQFFGPGTRLTVL.

This clonotype has a count of ten or more. This chain connects TRBV28 to TRBJ2-1, with 9 bases matching TRBD1. The germline CDR1 and CDR2 sequences are MDHEN and SYDVKM. The junction had 11 bases not matched to a gene; V was cut back by 6 bases and J by 8 bases. The length of the CDR3 is 15 residues. This chain's CDR3 is CASSSGQGSFHEQFF. CDR3 bases: TGTGCCAGCAGCTCGGGACAGGGTAGTTTCCATGAGCAGTTCTTC.

The table lists this clonotype with a few counts. The gene calls are TRBV6-2 or TRBV6-3 and TRBJ1-3; D not certain. The V end lost 0 bases, the J end lost 0 bases, and 9 bases lay between the germline ends. The CDR3 runs 16 residues. Germline V gene sequence: CDR1 MNHEY, CDR2 SVGEGT. For the CDR3, the DNA is TGTGCCAGCAGTTACTCGTGGGCCCGCTCTGGAAACACCATATATTTT. Its protein is CASSYSWARSGNTIYF.

This clonotype was recorded a few times. This sequence joins TRBV6-1 and TRBJ1-3; TRBD1 is a possible D gene (6 bases). V dropped 8 bases and J dropped 3 bases, with 20 bases sitting between them. Germline loops: CDR1 MNHNS, CDR2 SASEGT. The CDR3 sequence is 16 residues long. DNA for the CDR3: TGTGCCAGCCGTCCCGGACAGTTCTCGTATGGAAACACCATATATTTT. Amino acids: CASRPGQFSYGNTIYF.

This clonotype was observed at least ten times. The gene calls are TRBV28 and TRBJ1-5; 8 nucleotides match TRBD1. Germline CDR1 and CDR2: MDHEN and SYDVKM. V lost 6 bases, J lost 6 bases, and 10 bases stayed unmatched. The CDR3 consists of 15 residues. The CDR3 sequence: CASRQTGGTFQPQHF. The CDR3 coding sequence is TGTGCCAGCAGACAAACAGGGGGAACGTTTCAGCCCCAGCATTTT. Full variable domain (remainder filled in from reference TRBV28 and TRBJ1-5): DVKVTQSSRYLVKRTGEKVFLECVQDMDHENMFWYRQDPGLGLRLIYFSYDVKMKEKGDIPEGYSVSREKKERFSLILESASTNQTSMYLCASRQTGGTFQPQHFGDGTRLSIL.

This clonotype was seen more than once but under ten times. The rearrangement joins TRBV10-3 to TRBJ2-5; 7 nucleotides align to TRBD1. With 6 bases clipped from V and 1 base from J, the junction kept 5 bases outside the gene matches. The CDR3 is made up of 14 amino acids. From germline, CDR1 is ENHRY and CDR2 SYGVKD. CDR3 protein: CAISTGQIQETQYF. CDR3 nucleotides: TGTGCCATCAGCACGGGACAGATCCAAGAGACCCAGTACTTC.

This rearrangement joins TRBV28 to TRBJ2-5, with TRBD2 matching over 8 bases. The CDR3 contains 16 residues. Germline CDR1 is MDHEN and CDR2 is SYDVKM. V lost 3 bases, J lost 1 base, and 7 bases stayed unmatched. CDR3: CASSFLSGGVQETQYF. CDR3 in DNA: TGTGCCAGCAGTTTCCTAAGCGGGGGCGTCCAAGAGACCCAGTACTTC.

This clonotype was seen repeatedly, ten times or more. J is TRBJ2-2 and V is TRBV2; D possibly corresponds to TRBD1 (6 bases). Germline values: CDR1 SNHLY, CDR2 FYNNEI. Deletions cut 7 bases from V and 7 bases from J, with 13 bases between. The CDR3 loop spans 13 amino acids. For the CDR3, the DNA is TGTGCCAGCAATTGGGACAATATCGGGGAGCTGTTTTTT. Amino acid sequence: CASNWDNIGELFF.

The CDR3 DNA sequence: TGTGCCAGCAGCCCCGGGAGGGGGACGGATACGCAGTATTTT. It yields the protein CASSPGRGTDTQYF. The chain employs TRBV12-3 or TRBV12-4 and TRBJ2-3, with 8 bases aligning to TRBD2. The J segment lost 6 bases and the V segment lost 6 bases, leaving 8 bases of the junction unmatched. The length of the CDR3 is 14 residues.